The present entry profiles one TCR beta chain with its context. The antigen this receptor binds is unknown. Base qualities were left out, and no much larger clone turns up one base away. The source of the sample is a study of T cells in tuberculosis (dated by TCRdb to the late 2010s). Turning to the overall study: To characterize T cells specific for the mycobacterial lipid antigen glucose monomycolate (GMM), the study used CD1B tetramers together with high-throughput TCR immunosequencing. With 9 to 11 people per group, a South African clinical cohort compared IGRA-negative adolescents, IGRA-positive adolescents with latent tuberculosis, and adults with active tuberculosis. The paper's findings and limits, for the study overall: Which clinical samples got chosen depended on the availability of cryopreserved specimens, and the active tuberculosis cases were adults, whereas the controls were adolescents. Smaller mean NN-distances to GMM-specific TCRs were observed in active tuberculosis TCR-alpha repertoires than in IGRA-negative controls, suggesting clonal expansion of GMM-specific TCRs. Shorter CDR3-alpha lengths in active tuberculosis patients partly drove the smaller NN-distances, and the TCR-beta difference was not statistically significant. An accuracy of just under 90% (AUROC 0.85 to 0.95) was reached by a classifier using the diverse GMM-specific repertoire, compared with around 70% accuracy when GEM motif frequencies were used.

The CDR3 sequence holds 15 residues, the cysteine and phenylalanine included. The read is trimmed to its CDR3 DNA, 45 bases read in frame from base 1. CDR1 and CDR2 (MNHNY, SVGAGI) derive from the germline V gene (reference sequence). V ends up 5 bases short and J 4 bases short, with an unmatched junction base count of 8. At study entry, adolescents were screened for latent tuberculosis infection by tuberculin skin test and QuantiFERON-TB GOLD In-Tube IGRA. Immunosequencing was performed on unsorted cryopreserved PBMC and covered about 110,000 T cells per clinical donor on average. Eleven high schools in the Worcester region of the Western Cape, South Africa, served as enrollment sites for adolescents aged 12 to 18 years. Around 10 M. tuberculosis-infected adolescents and some ten uninfected adolescents were selected, with the two groups matched for age and sex. For the adolescents, PBMC were isolated by density centrifugation from freshly drawn heparinized blood and then cryopreserved.

The immunoSEQ multiplex PCR assay was used to generate TCR libraries, with TCR-beta and/or TCR-alpha/delta assays applied to each sample. The amplified TCR libraries were sequenced using the Illumina high-throughput platform. In the authors' own workflow: Clustering and dimensionality reduction were performed using pairwise TCRdist distances among GMM-specific receptors from ex vivo sorted or in vitro expanded T cells. Each clinical repertoire was assigned a mean NN-distance score, defined as the average TCRdist to the nearest 10% of tetramer-positive reference sequences. To compute GEM TCR motif frequency, the fraction of unique TCRs matching known GEM sequences by V/J usage and CDR3 length was calculated. Linear discriminant analysis with leave-one-out cross-validation, implemented in scikit-learn, was used to classify active tuberculosis. The clones in this table, taken by TCRdb from immuneACCESS, are in-frame only. Not every clone is retained; where verified, under half of the shortfall comes from an unresolved V gene, and the cause of the rest is unknown. V, J and clone size derive from that table, while D and trimming were established from the DNA sequence. The sample table holds tens of thousands of clones, of which about 97% were seen once. The ten largest clones represent roughly 6% of the sample.

This chain is built from TRBV6-6 and TRBJ1-5; 7 nucleotides in the junction match TRBD1. Sample: PBMCs. The receptor was isolated from a donor between 10 and 35 years old with latent tuberculosis or without tuberculosis infection. CDR3 reads: CASSKFGQENQPQHF. The DNA sequence is TGTGCCAGCAGTAAATTTGGACAGGAGAATCAGCCCCAGCATTTT.